Each of the 30 T cell receptor beta chains below was sequenced from the same sample in a study of blood T cell repertoires in COVID-19. Profiled with immunoSEQ multiplex PCR; TCRdb holds only in-frame clones, not every one. The sample contains 100,000 or so clones, approximately 92% of which appear only once. Material: peripheral blood. The receptors shown here come from a man aged 50 to 59 with active COVID-19.

This clone was found once. The chain carries TRBV5-1 and TRBJ2-5, with 7 bases matching TRBD1. Germline assignment: CDR1 SGHRS and CDR2 YFSETQ. V lost 4 bases, J lost 5 bases, and 5 bases stayed unmatched. This CDR3 is 13 amino acids long. CDR3 protein: CASSPGGWETQYF. The CDR3 nucleotides are TGCGCCAGCAGCCCAGGGGGTTGGGAGACCCAGTACTTC.

The chain carries TRBV11-2 and TRBJ1-5, with unresolved D. The CDR3 sequence is 14 residues long. V lost 2 bases and J lost 8, with 13 bases in between. Germline V gives CDR1 SGHAT, CDR2 FQNNGV. The CDR3, as DNA: TGTGCCAGCAGCTTAAATCAGGCAAGAGAGCCCCAGCATTTT. It specifies CASSLNQAREPQHF.

The V gene is TRBV28, the J gene TRBJ1-2; no clear D. CDR3 length equals 13 residues. V was shortened by 5 bases and J by 8 bases, with 15 bases between the two germline ends. Per germline, CDR1 MDHEN and CDR2 SYDVKM. The CDR3 is CASSVGKREGYTF. In nucleotides, the CDR3 is TGTGCCAGCAGTGTCGGGAAGCGGGAGGGCTACACCTTC.

V gene TRBV19 combines with J gene TRBJ1-1; D call uncertain. V was shortened by 5 bases and J by 0 bases, with 7 bases between the two germline ends. CDR3 length: 13 amino acids. Germline V lookup: CDR1 LNHDA, CDR2 SQIVND (reference sequence). CDR3 sequence (DNA): TGTGCCAGTAGTGCCACAGTGAACACTGAAGCTTTCTTT. Translating gives CASSATVNTEAFF.

The chain carries TRBV12-3 or TRBV12-4 and TRBJ1-4; 7 bases are shared with TRBD1. The CDR3 length is 13 residues. V lost 8 bases, J lost 7 bases, and 7 bases stayed unmatched. Here the CDR3 DNA reads TGTGCCAGCCAAGGGGGCGCGCTTGAAAAACTGTTTTTT. Translated: CASQGGALEKLFF.

The chain joins TRBV5-6 to TRBJ2-4; a weak D match, TRBD2 (6 bases). Trimming cost V 2 bases and J 5 bases, with 14 bases left between them. Germline V gives CDR1 SGHDT, CDR2 YYEEEE. This CDR3 region has 15 residues. The DNA of the CDR3 is TGTGCCAGCAGCTTACCAGCGGGCTCTCAAAACATTCAGTACTTC. Translating gives CASSLPAGSQNIQYF.

The rearrangement uses TRBV21-1 and TRBJ2-1; TRBD2, as called in the table, went unchecked against the DNA. TRBV21-1 has pseudogene status. The CDR3 has 15 residues. The CDR3 here is CASSKLGTSYNEQFF. For the CDR3, the DNA is TGTGCCAGCAGCAAGCTAGGGACTAGCTACAATGAGCAGTTCTTC.

This rearrangement joins TRBV25-1 to TRBJ2-2, with 8 bases that match TRBD1. Trimming at V came to 3 bases and at J to 3 bases, leaving 6 bases not matched to a gene. The CDR3 loop spans 16 amino acids. CDR1 and CDR2 (germline): MGHDK, SYGVNS. The CDR3 reads CASSEPTGAYTGELFF. The CDR3 nucleotides are TGTGCCAGCAGTGAGCCGACAGGGGCGTACACCGGGGAGCTGTTTTTT.

V usage is TRBV3-1 (or the pseudogene TRBV3-2) and J usage is TRBJ1-1; D call uncertain. Germline V CDR1 and CDR2: LGHDT, YNNKEL (reference sequence). This CDR3 has 13 amino acids. V lost 1 base to trimming and J lost 4 bases, with 7 bases between them. DNA of the CDR3: TGTGCCAGCAGCCAAGTCGCGGGCACTGAAGCTTTCTTT. Translating it yields CASSQVAGTEAFF.

CDR3 loop: CASSLGSGADYGYTF. The DNA of the CDR3 is TGTGCCAGCTCCCTAGGAAGTGGGGCTGACTATGGCTACACCTTC. The chain recombines TRBV18 with TRBJ1-2; a weak D match, TRBD1 (5 bases). Germline CDR1 and CDR2: KGHSH and LQKENI. The CDR3 extends over 15 amino acids. Trimming shortened V by 6 bases and J by 3 bases, and 17 bases separated the two germline ends. Complete variable domain (other parts from reference TRBV18 and TRBJ1-2): NAGVMQNPRHLVRRRGQEARLRCSPMKGHSHVYWYRQLPEEGLKFMVYLQKENIIDESGMPKERFSAEFPKEGPSILRIQQVVRGDSAAYFCASSLGSGADYGYTFGSGTRLTVV.

The chain combines TRBV19 with TRBJ2-5, with TRBD1 matching 11 bases. With V trimmed by 4 bases and J by 5 bases, 3 bases remained unmatched. CDR3 length equals 14 residues. The germline V gene encodes CDR1 LNHDA and CDR2 SQIVND (reference sequence). The CDR3 nucleotides read TGTGCCAGTAGTACGGACAGGGGGCGGGAGACCCAGTACTTC. It specifies CASSTDRGRETQYF.

V gene TRBV7-9 combines with J gene TRBJ1-2; D remains ambiguous. In germline, CDR1 is SEHNR, CDR2 FQNEAQ (reference sequence). The V gene lost 5 bases and the J gene lost 8 bases, with 18 bases spanning the gap. This CDR3 is 14 amino acids long. The CDR3 protein is CASSVMSSGGGYTF. CDR3 nucleotides: TGTGCCAGCAGCGTTATGTCGTCCGGAGGAGGCTACACCTTC.

This sequence joins TRBV19 and TRBJ2-1; 9 bases are shared with TRBD1. Germline-derived CDR1 and CDR2 are LNHDA and SQIVND (reference sequence). The CDR3 sequence is 15 residues long. V trimming: 4 bases; J trimming: 5 bases; junction bases outside the gene matches: 6. CDR3 region: CASSSVGTGNNEQFF. DNA for the CDR3: TGTGCCAGTAGTAGTGTCGGGACAGGGAACAATGAGCAGTTCTTC.

This chain joins TRBV18 and TRBJ1-1; TRBD1 matches 7 bases. J gave up 1 base and V 4 bases, and 9 bases lay outside the gene matches. Germline V gene data show CDR1 as KGHSH and CDR2 as LQKENI. The CDR3 totals 16 residues. CDR3 sequence reads: CASSLTGPLSNTEAFF. The CDR3 coding sequence is TGTGCCAGCTCACTGACAGGGCCTCTCTCGAACACTGAAGCTTTCTTT.

The CDR3 coding sequence is TGTGCCAGCAGGAAAGACAGGGAGAGAACCTACGAGCAGTACTTC. Translating gives CASRKDRERTYEQYF. V is TRBV6-5 and J is TRBJ2-7; TRBD1 aligns across 7 bases. Germline V lookup: CDR1 MNHEY, CDR2 SVGAGI. Trimming at V came to 6 bases and at J to 2 bases, leaving 10 bases not matched to a gene. The CDR3 length is 15 residues.

This chain links TRBV18 with TRBJ2-1; 13 bases are a match to TRBD2. Losses at the gene ends were 3 bases for V and 6 bases for J; bases not matched to a gene: 11. Per the germline V gene, CDR1 is KGHSH and CDR2 is LQKENI. This CDR3 is 18 amino acids long. CDR3 coding DNA: TGTGCCAGCTCACCGCTGAGACTAGCGGGAGGAATTGGCAATGAGCAGTTCTTC. Translation gives CASSPLRLAGGIGNEQFF.

V and J are TRBV3-1 (or the pseudogene TRBV3-2) and TRBJ2-5; TRBD2 matches 14 bases. From germline, CDR1 is LGHDT and CDR2 YNNKEL (reference sequence). This CDR3 has 17 amino acids. V lost 2 bases, J lost 5 bases, and 7 bases stayed unmatched. The CDR3 is CASSQSRLAGGQETQYF. Written as DNA, the CDR3 is TGTGCCAGCAGCCAATCGCGACTAGCGGGAGGGCAGGAGACCCAGTACTTC.

The V call is TRBV28, the J call TRBJ1-4; 7 nucleotides agree with TRBD1. The CDR3 is 15 residues long. V lost 3 bases, J lost 8 bases, and 9 bases stayed unmatched. Looked up from germline, CDR1 is MDHEN and CDR2 is SYDVKM. This CDR3 reads CASSFSTGLAEKLFF. CDR3 DNA sequence: TGTGCCAGCAGTTTCTCGACAGGGTTGGCGGAAAAACTGTTTTTT.

V and J are TRBV6-5 and TRBJ1-4, with 7 bases that match TRBD1. Trimming took 3 bases from V and 8 from J; bases not matched to a gene: 12. The length of the CDR3 is 16 residues. Germline CDR1 and CDR2: MNHEY and SVGAGI. CDR3 nucleotides: TGTGCCAGCAGTTATACTACAGGGGAGAACGGGGAAAAACTGTTTTTT. Translating gives CASSYTTGENGEKLFF.

The genes are TRBV3-1 (or the pseudogene TRBV3-2) and TRBJ2-7, with D perhaps TRBD1 (5 bases). Germline V gene data show CDR1 as LGHDT and CDR2 as YNNKEL (reference sequence). V shed 0 bases and J shed 2 bases, with 11 bases lying between them. The CDR3 extends over 15 amino acids. CDR3 nucleotides: TGTGCCAGCAGCCAAGACCCGGCCAGGGCCTACGAGCAGTACTTC. This translates into CASSQDPARAYEQYF.

The rearrangement uses TRBV7-3 and TRBJ2-2; D ambiguous. The CDR3 has 13 residues. V was trimmed by 5 bases and J by 4 bases, leaving 8 bases between them. CDR1 and CDR2 from the germline V gene are SGHTA and FQGTGA. The CDR3 reads CASSPSTTGELFF. The CDR3 region has the DNA TGTGCCAGCAGCCCCAGTACCACCGGGGAGCTGTTTTTT.

The chain has TRBV5-6 and TRBJ1-2; a weak D match, TRBD1 (6 bases). V lost 4 bases and J 4 bases, leaving 14 bases between the germline ends. Germline V CDR1 and CDR2: SGHDT, YYEEEE. The CDR3 has 14 residues. CDR3: CASSLDRFGYGYTF. In nucleotides, the CDR3 is TGTGCCAGCAGCCTCGACAGGTTTGGCTATGGCTACACCTTC.

This rearrangement joins TRBV2 to TRBJ2-7, with TRBD1 matching over 7 bases. With V trimmed by 9 bases and J by 2 bases, 7 bases remained unmatched. The CDR3 runs 13 residues. Germline loops: CDR1 SNHLY, CDR2 FYNNEI. CDR3 in amino acids: CARRDSRTYEQYF. In DNA, the CDR3 is TGTGCCAGGAGGGACAGCCGTACCTACGAGCAGTACTTC.

This chain joins TRBV28 and TRBJ2-6; 7 bases agree with TRBD1. This CDR3 has 17 amino acids. Germline CDR1 reads MDHEN; CDR2 reads SYDVKM. With 1 base clipped from V and 3 bases from J, the junction kept 6 bases outside the gene matches. This CDR3 is CASSLSRRGLGANVLTF. The CDR3 DNA sequence: TGTGCCAGCAGTTTATCCCGTAGGGGGCTTGGGGCCAACGTCCTGACTTTC.

The chain combines TRBV11-2 with TRBJ2-1, with 8 bases fitting TRBD2. Germline-derived CDR1 and CDR2 are SGHAT and FQNNGV. The CDR3 length is 15 residues. Trimming removed 1 base from V and 8 bases from J; junction bases left unmatched: 7. The CDR3 DNA is TGTGCCAGCAGCTTAGGAGTGACTAGCGCCTATGAGCAGTTCTTC. Residues: CASSLGVTSAYEQFF.

The chain combines TRBV5-1 with TRBJ2-7; the D gene is possibly TRBD1 (6 bases). This CDR3 region has 14 residues. V was cut by 0 bases and J by 1 base, with 8 bases left in between. CDR1 and CDR2 from the germline V gene are SGHRS and YFSETQ. CDR3 loop: CASSLGTASYEQYF. The DNA of the CDR3 is TGCGCCAGCAGCTTGGGGACAGCGTCCTACGAGCAGTACTTC.

The sample holds one count of this clone. CDR3 residues: CASSVLQGEREKLFF. DNA for the CDR3: TGTGCCAGCAGCGTCCTACAGGGGGAGAGGGAAAAACTGTTTTTT. V and J are TRBV7-9 and TRBJ1-4; 8 bases align to TRBD1. This CDR3 comprises 15 residues. The V and J ends lost 5 bases and 8 bases, in that order; junction bases with no gene match: 10. Germline V gene data show CDR1 as SEHNR and CDR2 as FQNEAQ (reference sequence).

The chain uses TRBV28 and TRBJ2-7; D uncertain. The CDR3 runs to 14 residues. The germline CDR1 and CDR2 sequences are MDHEN and SYDVKM. V was cut by 7 bases and J by 0 bases, with 13 bases left in between. The CDR3 DNA reads TGTGCCAGCATCGGAGACTTGAGCTCCTACGAGCAGTACTTC. Its translation is CASIGDLSSYEQYF.

The genes are TRBV7-3 and TRBJ1-6; D uncertain. The CDR3 totals 14 residues. Germline-derived CDR1 and CDR2 are SGHTA and FQGTGA. V shed 5 bases and J shed 5 bases, with 10 bases lying between them. CDR3 nucleotide sequence: TGTGCCAGCAGCAAAGACTCGGATAATTCACCCCTCCACTTT. Its protein product is CASSKDSDNSPLHF.

The chain is built from TRBV28 and TRBJ2-7; D not certain. The V and J ends lost 6 bases and 4 bases respectively, with 13 bases between them. The CDR3 runs to 13 residues. Germline assignment: CDR1 MDHEN and CDR2 SYDVKM. CDR3 in DNA: TGTGCCAGCAGCTCCCCTACCTTGTACGAGCAGTACTTC. Its translation: CASSSPTLYEQYF.